The 5 T cell receptor beta chains presented below share a single source sample, sequenced in a study of T cell repertoires in cytomegalovirus infection. TCRdb used MiXCR to reprocess the reads, holding one entry per CDR3 protein. Of about 110,000 distinct CDR3 sequences listed, roughly 9.1% are singletons. What these receptors recognize is not known. Material for sequencing was PBMCs, sequenced either directly or after in vitro stimulation (not recorded which). The receptor source for this set is a human donor in good health (CMV status not recorded). Some clones in this sample may be carry-over from other donors' samples.

The chain's CDR3 is CASSLQTGSYEQYF. CDR3 bases: TGTGCCAGCAGCCTTCAGACAGGGAGCTACGAGCAGTACTTC. This chain links TRBV11-1 with TRBJ2-7, with TRBD1 matching 7 bases. Per germline, CDR1 SGHAT and CDR2 FQDESV (reference sequence). V lost 5 bases, J lost 3 bases, and 7 bases stayed unmatched. This CDR3 has 14 residues.

This clonotype was seen ten or more times. The chain links TRBV4-1 to TRBJ2-1; D gene unclear. Trimming cost V 0 bases and J 16 bases, with 16 bases left between them. The CDR3 has 13 amino acids. Germline CDR1 MGHRA, CDR2 YSYEKL. The CDR3 loop reads CASSQDLGATRFF. The CDR3 coding sequence is TGCGCCAGCAGCCAAGATCTGGGCGCTACACGTTTCTTC.

The CDR3 spells CASSSTGTILGELFF. CDR3 nucleotides: TGTGCCAGCAGCAGTACCGGGACGATCTTAGGGGAGCTGTTTTTT. The rearrangement uses TRBV11-2 and TRBJ2-2; either TRBD1 or TRBD2 may fit D (5 bases each). The length of the CDR3 is 15 residues. Per germline, CDR1 SGHAT and CDR2 FQNNGV. The V and J ends lost 5 bases and 8 bases respectively, with 18 bases between them. Supplemented by reference TRBV11-2 and TRBJ2-2, the full variable domain reads EAGVAQSPRYKIIEKRQSVAFWCNPISGHATLYWYQQILGQGPKLLIQFQNNGVVDDSQLPKDRFSAERLKGVDSTLKIQPAKLEDSAVYLCASSSTGTILGELFFGEGSRLTVL.

This clonotype was picked up many times. The rearrangement joins TRBV15 to TRBJ1-5, with a tentative D call TRBD1 (5 bases). The CDR3 has 14 residues. V lost 1 base, J lost 1 base, and 5 bases lay in between. Looked up from germline, CDR1 is LNHNV and CDR2 is YYDKDF (reference sequence). The CDR3 reads CATSRGDSNQPQHF. CDR3 sequence (DNA): TGTGCCACCAGCAGAGGGGACAGCAATCAGCCCCAGCATTTT.

This clonotype was observed at least ten times. The CDR3 coding sequence is TGCGCCAGCAGCCAAAAATACAATGAGCAGTTCTTC. Protein product: CASSQKYNEQFF. The chain carries TRBV4-1 and TRBJ2-1; no definite D call. This CDR3 has 12 residues. Germline loops: CDR1 MGHRA, CDR2 YSYEKL. Trimming left V 2 bases short and J 4 bases short, with 3 bases between.